The next 12 T cell receptor beta chains were all read from a single sample in a study of beta chain features in type 1 diabetes. The isolated RNA, all of it, was reverse transcribed, so expressed TCRB transcripts were what got sequenced. Generated by immunoSEQ multiplex PCR, the TCRdb table keeps only in-frame clones and is missing some. The profile shows 450,000 to 550,000 clones, approximately 30% of them singletons. The sample taken for sequencing was naive CD4+ T cells from blood. Receptor source: a man aged 18 to 29 in good health.

There are a few counts of this clone. The rearrangement links TRBV7-2 to TRBJ1-5; TRBD1 agrees at 10 bases. The CDR3 extends over 17 amino acids. Germline CDR1 and CDR2: SGHTA and FQGNSA. The ends lost 5 bases at V and 6 bases at J; junction bases unmatched: 13. Here the CDR3 reads CASSPSLPGQGSQPQHF. CDR3 sequence (DNA): TGTGCCAGCAGCCCCAGCCTCCCGGGACAGGGGAGTCAGCCCCAGCATTTT. Complete variable domain (other parts from reference TRBV7-2 and TRBJ1-5): GAGVSQSPSNKVTEKGKDVELRCDPISGHTALYWYRQSLGQGLEFLIYFQGNSAPDKSGLPSDRFSAERTGGSVSTLTIQRTQQEDSAVYLCASSPSLPGQGSQPQHFGDGTRLSIL.

The chain is built from TRBV5-1 and TRBJ2-5; D tentatively fits TRBD1 or TRBD2 (5 bases each). With 4 bases removed from V and 7 bases from J, the gap between germline ends came to 17 bases. The CDR3 length is 14 residues. Germline CDR1 SGHRS, CDR2 YFSETQ. CDR3 in amino acids: CASSPGTVDWTQYF. CDR3 nucleotides: TGCGCCAGCAGCCCGGGGACGGTAGATTGGACCCAGTACTTC.

The gene calls are TRBV25-1 and TRBJ2-4; the D gene could be TRBD1 or TRBD2 (5 bases each). The CDR3 has 16 residues. Germline assignment: CDR1 MGHDK and CDR2 SYGVNS. V dropped 7 bases and J dropped 0 bases, with 16 bases sitting between them. CDR3 sequence: CASTSGATVAKNIQYF. The DNA for the CDR3 is TGTGCCAGCACTTCCGGGGCCACCGTAGCCAAAAACATTCAGTACTTC.

The chain recombines TRBV25-1 with TRBJ1-4; possibly TRBD1 for D (5 bases). The CDR3 extends over 16 amino acids. The V gene lost 6 bases and the J gene lost 0 bases, with 14 bases spanning the gap. CDR1 is MGHDK, CDR2 SYGVNS, per germline. The CDR3 spells CASRGQGFATNEKLFF. The CDR3 coding sequence is TGTGCCAGCAGGGGTCAGGGATTTGCAACTAATGAAAAACTGTTTTTT.

There are a few counts of this clone. The chain combines TRBV14 with TRBJ2-2; D gene unclear. The CDR3 covers 13 residues. Trimming pared 5 bases from V and 2 bases from J, leaving 6 bases between. Germline V gene lookup returns CDR1 SGHDN and CDR2 FVKESK. CDR3 loop: CASSFSNTGELFF. The CDR3 nucleotides are TGTGCCAGCAGCTTTTCTAACACCGGGGAGCTGTTTTTT. The full variable domain, completed using reference TRBV14 and TRBJ2-2, is EAGVTQFPSHSVIEKGQTVTLRCDPISGHDNLYWYRRVMGKEIKFLLHFVKESKQDESGMPNNRFLAERTGGTYSTLKVQPAELEDSGVYFCASSFSNTGELFFGEGSRLTVL.

Only a few counts were recorded for this clone. V and J are TRBV30 and TRBJ2-1; D is perhaps TRBD1 or TRBD2 (5 bases each). Trimming stripped 1 base from V and 7 bases from J, with 17 bases between. This CDR3 contains 15 residues. CDR1 is GTSNPN, CDR2 SVGIG, per germline (reference sequence). The CDR3 DNA reads TGTGCCTGGAGTGGACCGGGACGGTCGTATAATGAGCAGTTCTTC. This gives the protein CAWSGPGRSYNEQFF.

The rearrangement links TRBV7-3 to TRBJ2-2, with D perhaps TRBD1 (6 bases). With 2 bases removed from V and 2 bases from J, the gap between germline ends came to 9 bases. The CDR3 has 15 amino acids. Germline-derived CDR1 and CDR2 are SGHTA and FQGTGA. Written as DNA, the CDR3 is TGTGCCAGCAGCTTAGACAGGAGTAACACCGGGGAGCTGTTTTTT. Its translation is CASSLDRSNTGELFF.

This clone has just a few counts. This sequence joins TRBV25-1 and TRBJ2-7, with 8 bases identical to TRBD2. The V gene's germline CDR1 is MGHDK and CDR2 SYGVNS. CDR3 size: 14 residues. V shed 3 bases and J 4 bases; nucleotides not matched to a gene: 5. As DNA, the CDR3 is TGTGCCAGCAGTGACCGACTAGCGAATTACGAGCAGTACTTC. It translates to CASSDRLANYEQYF.

DNA of the CDR3: TGTGCCAGCAGCTGGCCTAGACAGGGGATACCTGAAGCTTTCTTT. Protein product: CASSWPRQGIPEAFF. V and J are TRBV7-9 and TRBJ1-1; 8 bases agree with TRBD1. Germline V gives CDR1 SEHNR, CDR2 FQNEAQ (reference sequence). V was pared by 4 bases and J by 6 bases, with 10 bases of the junction left unmatched. This CDR3 spans 15 amino acids.

The J gene is TRBJ2-7, the V gene TRBV30; no firm D call. Per the germline V gene, CDR1 is GTSNPN and CDR2 is SVGIG (reference sequence). The CDR3 extends over 13 amino acids. V was pared by 0 bases and J by 6 bases, with 12 bases between. The CDR3 spells CAWSVQFTREQYF. In DNA, the CDR3 is TGTGCCTGGAGTGTACAGTTCACCCGCGAGCAGTACTTC. Supplemented by reference TRBV30 and TRBJ2-7, the full variable domain reads SQTIHQWPATLVQPVGSPLSLECTVEGTSNPNLYWYRQAAGRGLQLLFYSVGIGQISSEVPQNLSASRPQDRQFILSSKKLLLSDSGFYLCAWSVQFTREQYFGPGTRLTVT.

This clone was detected a few times. The rearrangement links TRBV28 to TRBJ2-7; D gene uncertain. This CDR3 has 14 residues. Germline loops: CDR1 MDHEN, CDR2 SYDVKM. V lost 3 bases and J 2 bases, leaving 11 bases between the germline ends. Here the CDR3 DNA reads TGTGCCAGCAGTTTTTCCAGCTTTACCTACGAGCAGTACTTC. This sequence encodes CASSFSSFTYEQYF.

The chain joins TRBV9 to TRBJ1-2, with a tentative D call TRBD1 (6 bases). The CDR3 is made up of 12 amino acids. V was trimmed by 4 bases and J by 8 bases, leaving 12 bases between them. Germline CDR1 and CDR2: SGDLS and YYNGEE. The CDR3 nucleotides are TGTGCCAGCAGCACTTACAGGGAGGGCTACACCTTC. Protein sequence: CASSTYREGYTF.